The clone carrying this TCR beta chain was counted at least ten times. Its antigen is still unknown. The data stem from a study of CD8+CD57+ T cells in acquired aplastic anemia. At the level of the study: The sorted CD4+ and CD8+ cells yielded an average around 3.2 ug of DNA. Study-wide results and caveats: Around 27 was the count of CD8+ CDR3 sequences that patients shared with controls.

In patients chosen for sequencing, flow cytometry had shown CD8+CD57+ cell expansion. Patient blood was sampled before any therapy had been received. Genomic DNA, serving as template, underwent TCR beta VDJ and CDR3 profiling. TCRdb fed the reads into MiXCR, producing one record per CDR3 protein. The sample yields 120,000 or so distinct CDR3 sequences, about 40% seen once. The CDR3 is 17 residues long. Germline loops: CDR1 SGHRS, CDR2 YFSETQ. The trim removed 3 bases at V and 1 base at J, leaving 7 bases unmatched. Specimen: sorted CD4+, CD8+, or CD8+CD57+ T cells (not recorded which) from PBMCs. This sequence joins TRBV5-1 and TRBJ1-1, with 12 bases lining up with TRBD1. This TCR derives from a human donor with aplastic anemia. This CDR3 reads CASSSSGQGAGNTEAFF. In DNA form, the CDR3 reads TGCGCCAGCAGCTCCTCGGGACAGGGGGCAGGGAACACTGAAGCTTTCTTT. The variable domain in full, completed from reference TRBV5-1 and TRBJ1-1, reads KAGVTQTPRYLIKTRGQQVTLSCSPISGHRSVSWYQQTPGQGLQFLFEYFSETQRNKGNFPGRFSGRQFSNSRSEMNVSTLELGDSALYLCASSSSGQGAGNTEAFFGQGTRLTVV.